This paragraph covers one T cell receptor beta chain sequence. Germline CDR1 reads SGHAT; CDR2 reads FQNNGV. CDR3 size: 15 residues. V lost 5 bases to trimming and J lost 4 bases, with 12 bases between them. This sample was taken from a study of shared clonotypes between healthy human individuals. Running of the assay took place at deep level. It was across several immunoSEQ plates that each subset's genomic DNA was evenly split. Generated by immunoSEQ multiplex PCR, the TCRdb table keeps only in-frame clones and is missing some. The sample yields roughly 2.4 million clones, 90% to 96% seen once. The V and J genes are TRBV11-2 and TRBJ1-6; possible D gene TRBD1, 5 bases. Sequencing was carried out using naive CD4+ T cells sorted from blood. Subset: CD45RA+ positively selected. The clonotype was recovered from a man between 18 and 35 years old in good health. In DNA form, the CDR3 reads TGTGCCAGCAGCCCTGGGACGAGTTATAATTCACCCCTCCACTTT. Translating gives CASSPGTSYNSPLHF.